This TCR beta chain was recovered during a study of T cells in Graves' hyperthyroidism and ophthalmopathy. Diagnosis relied on clinical symptoms, serum thyroxine and TRAb, thyroid ultrasound and orbital computed tomography. This CDR3 comprises 18 residues. Germline trimming cut 1 base from V and 1 base from J; bases unmatched to any gene: 14. Germline V gene data show CDR1 as DFQATT and CDR2 as SNEGSKA (reference sequence). Researchers took RNA transcripts and amplified the TCR beta CDR3 regions from them. First-round RT-PCR of the TCR CDR3 relied on the HTBI primer set. Each CDR3 protein gets one entry after TCRdb re-called the multiplex PCR reads with MiXCR. Among over 200,000 distinct CDR3 sequences listed, about 14% were seen once.

The TCR sequence derives from a woman aged 40 to 50 with Graves' hyperthyroidism that later progressed to Graves' ophthalmopathy. V usage is TRBV20-1 and J usage is TRBJ1-1; TRBD1 matches 8 bases. The sample comprised blood. The CDR3: CSARGRTGSGRGNTEAFF. CDR3 nucleotides: TGCAGTGCTAGAGGGCGGACAGGGTCAGGAAGAGGGAACACTGAAGCTTTCTTT.